This is a list of T cell receptor beta chains from one sample in a study of identical twins. TCRdb fed the 5' RACE reads into MiXCR, producing one record per CDR3 protein. This table holds approximately 300,000 distinct CDR3 sequences, 8% to 9.5% found once. These data were also reused for a study on yellow fever vaccine responses in identical twins.

Input material: CD8+ T cells sorted from blood. These receptor sequences come from a woman between 18 and 29 years old in good health. CDR3s include the opening cysteine and the closing phenylalanine or tryptophan. Fields, in order: V gene, J gene, clone size, D gene, CDR3 DNA, CDR3 protein. The D gene is left open where the match is weak. Clone size is shown for a subset of rows, as once, few, many or a class of expanded clone.

>TRBV7-8|TRBJ2-3|-|TRBD2
TGTGCCAGCAGCCCCCGAGCTAGCGGGGGCACAGATACGCAGTATTTT
CASSPRASGGTDTQYF
>TRBV9|TRBJ2-7|few|-
TGTGCCAGCAGCGTAGGTGGAAGGGGCGAGCAGTACTTC
CASSVGGRGEQYF
>TRBV27|TRBJ1-5|many|-
TGTGCCAGCAGTCCCTACCGACAGGTTAGCAATCAGCCCCAGCATTTT
CASSPYRQVSNQPQHF
>TRBV28|TRBJ1-2|-|TRBD1
TGTGCCAGCAGAGAGGACAGGGTAGTTGCAGCTAACTATGGCTACACCTTC
CASREDRVVAANYGYTF
>TRBV12-5|TRBJ1-1|many|-
TGTGCTAGTGGTTTGTTACTCGGGTCACACACTGAAGCTTTCTTT
CASGLLLGSHTEAFF
>TRBV6-5|TRBJ2-1|few|TRBD2
TGTGCCAGCAGTTGGACGTTAGCGGGGGGGCCAGGTGAGCAGTTCTTC
CASSWTLAGGPGEQFF
>TRBV6-1|TRBJ2-1|few|TRBD2
TGTGCCAGCAGTAGAGCGGGAGGCTCCTACAATGAGCAGTTCTTC
CASSRAGGSYNEQFF
>TRBV5-6|TRBJ2-7|-|-
TGTGCCAGCAGCTTGGCCGGGGCAGGTTTGTACGAGCAGTACTTC
CASSLAGAGLYEQYF
>TRBV15|TRBJ2-7|few|TRBD1
TGTGCCACCAGCAGCGACAGGGGGCTCACCTACGAGCAGTACTTC
CATSSDRGLTYEQYF
>TRBV27|TRBJ2-1|few|-
TGTGCCAGCAGTTCCCCTCGATCTCTCCACGGGCCCTACAATGAGCAGTTCTTC
CASSSPRSLHGPYNEQFF
>TRBV6-2/TRBV6-3|TRBJ2-7|many|-
TGTGCCAGCAGTTACCCCGGGGTTGACTACCGGTACTACGAGCAGTACTTC
CASSYPGVDYRYYEQYF
>TRBV6-5|TRBJ2-1|-|-
TGTGCCAGCAGTTACTCGGGCCAGGGGTCCTACAATGAGCAGTTCTTC
CASSYSGQGSYNEQFF
>TRBV28|TRBJ2-5|few|-
TGTGCCAGCAGTTTAGTGGGAGCAAGGGTTGATCGAGAGACCCAGTACTTC
CASSLVGARVDRETQYF
>TRBV29-1|TRBJ2-1|many|-
TGCAGCGTCCCGGGTGGGGAGCAGTTCTTC
CSVPGGEQFF
>TRBV11-2|TRBJ2-3|-|-
TGTGCCAGCAGCTTAGTACCACTAGCAGCTAACACAGATACGCAGTATTTT
CASSLVPLAANTDTQYF
>TRBV7-7|TRBJ2-3|-|-
TGTGCTAGCAGCTTAGGGGGTAGATCTGGGTCGGATACGCAGTATTTT
CASSLGGRSGSDTQYF
>TRBV27|TRBJ2-2|-|-
TGTGCCAGCAGTCCACAGACTAGTTTAGGGACCGGGGAGCTGTTTTTT
CASSPQTSLGTGELFF
>TRBV10-1|TRBJ2-1|many|TRBD2
TGCGCCAGCAGTGAGTCTCTAGCGGGAGTAAATGAGCAGTTCTTC
CASSESLAGVNEQFF
>TRBV29-1|TRBJ2-1|-|-
TGCAGCGCCTTCGGGGGTGAGGGGAATGAGCAGTTCTTC
CSAFGGEGNEQFF
>TRBV20-1|TRBJ1-6|-|TRBD1
TGCAGTGCTAGAGCTAGTATCCAGGGACAGGTTAATTCACCCCTCCACTTT
CSARASIQGQVNSPLHF
>TRBV20-1|TRBJ1-2|-|TRBD1
TGCAGTGCTAGAGTCAGGGGGCGCGATGGCTACACCTTC
CSARVRGRDGYTF
>TRBV2|TRBJ2-7|-|-
TGTGCCAGCAGTGAAGTACTTCTTGTGCCAACCTCCTACGAGCAGTACTTC
CASSEVLLVPTSYEQYF
>TRBV29-1|TRBJ2-5|many|-
TGCAGCGCCCCCTTAATCGGGCTTGGCGAGACCCAGTACTTC
CSAPLIGLGETQYF
>TRBV24-1|TRBJ2-1|-|-
TGTGCCACCAGTGATTTGGGCAGGGGGGACTACAATGAGCAGTTCTTC
CATSDLGRGDYNEQFF
>TRBV19|TRBJ2-7|-|-
TGTGCCAGTAGTGGCCACGAGCAGTACTTC
CASSGHEQYF
>TRBV7-9|TRBJ2-7|many|TRBD1
TGTGCCAGCAGCTCCCTGGACAGGGTTTACGAGCAGTACTTC
CASSSLDRVYEQYF
>TRBV4-3|TRBJ2-1|few|TRBD2
TGCGCCAGCAGCCAAGACGTAGCGGGAGTCTACAATGAGCAGTTCTTC
CASSQDVAGVYNEQFF
>TRBV7-9|TRBJ2-5|few|TRBD2
TGTGCCAGCAGCTTACTAGCGGGGGGCCTAACCCAAGAGACCCAGTACTTC
CASSLLAGGLTQETQYF
>TRBV29-1|TRBJ2-4|-|-
TGCAGCGTTGAAGAAAACATTCAGTACTTC
CSVEENIQYF
>TRBV20-1|TRBJ2-1|many|TRBD2
TGCAGTGCTAGTCCTAGCGGGATGGACAATGAGCAGTTCTTC
CSASPSGMDNEQFF
>TRBV4-3|TRBJ2-7|-|TRBD2
TGCGCCAGCAGCCAAGATTTTCATAGGGAGCTAGCGGGGACCTACGAGCAGTACTTC
CASSQDFHRELAGTYEQYF
>TRBV27|TRBJ2-7|many|-
TGTGCCAGCAGTTCCCGCGGGGACCCCTACGAGCAGTACTTC
CASSSRGDPYEQYF
>TRBV24-1|TRBJ2-7|few|-
TGTGCCACCAGTGATCCAACCGGCCCCTCCTACGAGCAGTACTTC
CATSDPTGPSYEQYF
>TRBV29-1|TRBJ1-4|many|-
TGCAGCGGCCGGGACACAGAAAAACTGTTTTTT
CSGRDTEKLFF
>TRBV6-5|TRBJ2-2|-|-
TGTGCCAGCAGTTACTCGAAGGGAGCCGCTATTAACACCGGGGAGCTGTTTTTT
CASSYSKGAAINTGELFF
>TRBV28|TRBJ1-6|few|TRBD1
TGTGCCAGCAGTGCGAACAGGGGCGGCTCACCCCTCCACTTT
CASSANRGGSPLHF
>TRBV2|TRBJ2-3|-|TRBD2
TGTGCCAGCAGCACTCTACTAGCGGGGGAGACAGATACGCAGTATTTT
CASSTLLAGETDTQYF
>TRBV7-8|TRBJ2-7|few|-
TGTGCCAGGGGTGGGAAGAACTCCTACGAGCAGTACTTC
CARGGKNSYEQYF
>TRBV28|TRBJ2-7|many|-
TGTGCCAGCAGTTTTGCAGTTAGCTCCTACGAGCAGTACTTC
CASSFAVSSYEQYF
>TRBV7-2|TRBJ2-7|many|-
TGTGCCAGCAGCTTAGTTAGCGGAAACTACGAGCAGTACTTC
CASSLVSGNYEQYF
>TRBV4-1|TRBJ2-4|many|-
TGCGCCAGCAGCCAAGGGGGCTTAGCCAAAAACATTCAGTACTTC
CASSQGGLAKNIQYF
>TRBV2|TRBJ2-7|-|-
TGTGCCAGCAATAAGCTTTCCTACGAGCAGTACTTC
CASNKLSYEQYF
>TRBV28|TRBJ2-7|few|-
TGTGCCAGCAGGGACCACTCCTACGAGCAGTACTTC
CASRDHSYEQYF
>TRBV4-3|TRBJ2-7|few|-
TGCGCCAGCAGCCAGGGAAGCCCCTACGAGCAGTACTTC
CASSQGSPYEQYF
>TRBV10-3|TRBJ2-7|many|-
TGTGCCATCGGACGGGACATCTACTACGAGCAGTACTTC
CAIGRDIYYEQYF
>TRBV7-9|TRBJ2-7|many|-
TGTGCCAGCAGCTTCTTAGGGCAAGAGCAGTACTTC
CASSFLGQEQYF
>TRBV20-1|TRBJ2-3|few|-
TGCAGTGCTAGAGTGGCAGATACGCAGTATTTT
CSARVADTQYF
>TRBV6-7|TRBJ2-4|-|TRBD1
TGTGCCAGCAGACGCAGAGGGGGCGCCGGAAACATTCAGTACTTC
CASRRRGGAGNIQYF
>TRBV5-1|TRBJ2-7|-|TRBD1
TGCGCCAGCAGCTTGGGGGCAGGGGGAGAGCAGTACTTC
CASSLGAGGEQYF
>TRBV28|TRBJ2-1|many|-
TGTGCCAGCAGTTTCCCCCCCCTAGCGAGGGGTTACAATGAGCAGTTCTTC
CASSFPPLARGYNEQFF
>TRBV4-1|TRBJ2-2|-|-
TGCGCCAGCAGCCAAGATTCAACAGCCGGGGAGCTGTTTTTT
CASSQDSTAGELFF
>TRBV12-3/TRBV12-4|TRBJ2-1|-|-
TGTGCCAGCAGTTTATGGGGTCCCTACAATGAGCAGTTCTTC
CASSLWGPYNEQFF
>TRBV12-3/TRBV12-4|TRBJ2-1|-|-
TGTGCCAGCAGGCCGGGCCTCCCGGGCAATGAGCAGTTCTTC
CASRPGLPGNEQFF
>TRBV3-1|TRBJ2-7|few|-
TGTGCCAGCAACCAGGGGTCGGAAACCTACGAGCAGTACTTC
CASNQGSETYEQYF
>TRBV27|TRBJ2-7|-|-
TGTGCCAGCAGTTTAACGGCAGGGACCTACGAGCAGTACTTC
CASSLTAGTYEQYF